Below, 2 T cell receptor beta chains from the same sample are listed, as sequenced in a study of T cells after yellow fever vaccination. From the 5' RACE reads, TCRdb called clonotypes with MiXCR, one entry per CDR3 protein. The sample lists 150,000 to 200,000 distinct CDR3 sequences, approximately 9.9% occurring once. The input for sequencing was CD8+ T cells sorted from PBMCs, taken 15 days after the yellow fever booster vaccination. All receptors derive from a man younger than 35 who received the YFV17D yellow fever vaccine.

This clonotype was seen a few times. The chain links TRBV27 to TRBJ2-7; tentative D call: TRBD1 (6 bases). V was trimmed by 6 bases and J by 3 bases, leaving 18 bases between them. The CDR3 is 15 amino acids. CDR1 is MNHEY, CDR2 SMNVEV, per germline (reference sequence). The CDR3 DNA follows: TGTGCCAGCAGCCACAGGGCAGTCTTTCGCTACGAGCAGTACTTC. Its protein is CASSHRAVFRYEQYF.

This chain uses TRBV7-2 with TRBJ2-7; the match to TRBD1 covers 7 bases. The CDR3 loop spans 13 amino acids. V lost 4 bases and J lost 6; bases outside the gene matches: 6. Looked up from germline, CDR1 is SGHTA and CDR2 is FQGNSA. The CDR3 coding sequence is TGTGCCAGCAGCTCAAAGACAGGGTCCGAGCAGTACGTC. Its protein product is CASSSKTGSEQYV.